The next 26 T cell receptor beta chains were all read from a single sample in a study of blood T cell repertoires in COVID-19. Profiling relied on immunoSEQ multiplex PCR, and the TCRdb table lists in-frame clones only, not all of them. Among roughly 200,000 clones listed, just under 90% were seen once. The specimen sequenced was PBMCs or T cells enriched from blood (not recorded which). These receptors were collected from a woman aged 25 to 45 with acute COVID-19.

The chain uses TRBV5-4 and TRBJ1-1, with D possibly being TRBD1 (6 bases). This CDR3 contains 12 residues. Per the germline V gene, CDR1 is SGHNT and CDR2 is YYREEE (reference sequence). The V end was cut by 3 bases, the J end by 7 bases, with 10 bases between. CDR3 sequence reads: CASSSTGSEAFF. The CDR3 DNA is TGTGCCAGCAGCTCTACAGGGAGTGAAGCTTTCTTT. The whole variable domain, remainder taken from reference TRBV5-4 and TRBJ1-1, is ETGVTQSPTHLIKTRGQQVTLRCSSQSGHNTVSWYQQALGQGPQFIFQYYREEENGRGNFPPRFSGLQFPNYSSELNVNALELDDSALYLCASSSTGSEAFFGQGTRLTVV.

The chain carries TRBV5-3 and TRBJ1-2; 11 bases are shared with TRBD1. TRBV5-3 is filed as an ORF, its function uncertain. The CDR3 is 16 residues long. Trimming removed 0 bases from V and 7 bases from J; junction bases left unmatched: 8. CDR3 loop: CARSLAPGQGARGYTF. The DNA for the CDR3 is TGTGCCAGAAGCTTGGCCCCAGGACAGGGGGCCCGTGGCTACACCTTC.

The rearrangement joins TRBV19 to TRBJ1-1; D is perhaps TRBD1 (6 bases). Germline V CDR1 and CDR2: LNHDA, SQIVND (reference sequence). Trimming removed 0 bases at V and 4 bases at J, with 12 bases between. The CDR3 extends over 15 amino acids. CDR3 nucleotide sequence: TGTGCCAGTAGTATAGAATCCCGAGGGGGCACTGAAGCTTTCTTT. Encoded protein: CASSIESRGGTEAFF.

The chain carries TRBV7-9 and TRBJ1-2; D gene uncertain. The germline CDR1 and CDR2 sequences are SEHNR and FQNEAQ (reference sequence). V was trimmed by 1 base and J by 4 bases, leaving 13 bases between them. This CDR3 is built from 15 residues. The CDR3 bases are TGTGCCAGCAGCTTAGGGCCCCGAGGGTCCTATGGCTACACCTTC. This sequence encodes CASSLGPRGSYGYTF.

This chain uses TRBV4-1 with TRBJ1-2; D ambiguous. The CDR3 runs to 14 residues. Trimming removed 0 bases from V and 3 bases from J, with 8 bases in between. The germline V gene encodes CDR1 MGHRA and CDR2 YSYEKL. The CDR3 sequence is CASSQDPEDYGYTF. In DNA, the CDR3 is TGCGCCAGCAGCCAAGATCCGGAGGACTATGGCTACACCTTC.

The chain links TRBV30 to TRBJ1-1; D ambiguous. V was pared by 2 bases and J by 2 bases, with 9 bases between. The CDR3 contains 13 residues. Germline V gives CDR1 GTSNPN, CDR2 SVGIG (reference sequence). The CDR3 sequence is CAWSSYINTEAFF. The CDR3 region has the DNA TGTGCCTGGAGTTCTTACATAAACACTGAAGCTTTCTTT.

V usage is TRBV4-1 and J usage is TRBJ1-5; D gene unclear. The length of the CDR3 is 16 residues. The germline V gene encodes CDR1 MGHRA and CDR2 YSYEKL. V lost 0 bases, J lost 3 bases, and 12 bases lay in between. The CDR3 nucleotides read TGCGCCAGCAGCCAAGAGAGCGCAACCTTCAATCAGCCCCAGCATTTT. This encodes CASSQESATFNQPQHF.

This chain connects TRBV2 to TRBJ2-1; TRBD1 matches 9 bases. The V gene end was trimmed by 4 bases and the J gene end by 6 bases; junction bases not matched to a gene: 4. Per the germline V gene, CDR1 is SNHLY and CDR2 is FYNNEI. The CDR3 loop spans 14 amino acids. CDR3 loop: CASSGRTGVNEQFF. The CDR3, as DNA: TGTGCCAGCAGTGGTCGGACAGGGGTCAATGAGCAGTTCTTC.

The rearrangement uses TRBV27 and TRBJ1-5, with TRBD1 matching over 12 bases. The ends lost 6 bases at V and 7 bases at J; junction bases unmatched: 4. Germline CDR1 is MNHEY and CDR2 is SMNVEV (reference sequence). CDR3 length: 14 residues. DNA of the CDR3: TGTGCCAGCAGGGGGACAGGGGGCTGGCAGCCCCAGCATTTT. This gives the protein CASRGTGGWQPQHF.

The V call is TRBV2, the J call TRBJ1-3, with 8 bases that match TRBD1. The CDR3 length is 15 residues. V trimming: 1 base; J trimming: 7 bases; junction bases outside the gene matches: 6. The germline V gene has CDR1 SNHLY and CDR2 FYNNEI. The CDR3 spells CASSEEGWTGNTIYF. The CDR3 bases are TGTGCCAGCAGTGAAGAAGGTTGGACAGGGAACACCATATATTTT.

This chain uses TRBV3-1 (or the pseudogene TRBV3-2) with TRBJ2-4; 8 nucleotides line up with TRBD1. Germline loops: CDR1 LGHDT, CDR2 YNNKEL (reference sequence). V dropped 0 bases and J dropped 6; count of bases not matched to a gene: 4. The CDR3 contains 15 residues. This CDR3 is CASSQDWTGRNIQYF. The CDR3 DNA reads TGTGCCAGCAGCCAAGACTGGACAGGGAGAAACATTCAGTACTTC.

This clone has a handful of counts. The V call is TRBV15, the J call TRBJ2-5; D ambiguous. V was cut by 5 bases and J by 5 bases, with 9 bases left in between. CDR3 length: 12 amino acids. Germline CDR1 LNHNV, CDR2 YYDKDF (reference sequence). This chain's CDR3 is CATSGSKETQYF. The CDR3 DNA sequence: TGTGCCACCAGCGGCTCAAAGGAGACCCAGTACTTC.

J is TRBJ2-2 and V is TRBV7-8, with 10 bases lining up with TRBD1. Germline V CDR1 and CDR2: SGHVS, FQNEAQ. This CDR3 comprises 16 residues. After removal of 2 bases from V and 6 bases from J, the junction contained 6 bases not matched to a gene. The CDR3 reads CASSLPWDRGAGELFF. In DNA form, the CDR3 reads TGTGCCAGCAGCTTACCATGGGACAGGGGTGCCGGGGAGCTGTTTTTT.

V and J are TRBV2 and TRBJ1-2; D uncertain. Per the germline V gene, CDR1 is SNHLY and CDR2 is FYNNEI. The CDR3 totals 13 residues. Trimming took off 4 bases at V and 4 bases at J, with 10 bases between the two ends. The chain's CDR3 is CASSGQVLYGYTF. CDR3 bases: TGTGCCAGCAGTGGGCAGGTCCTCTATGGCTACACCTTC.

The CDR3 sequence is CASSFDRSTDTQYF. CDR3 in DNA: TGTGCCAGCAGCTTCGACAGAAGCACAGATACGCAGTATTTT. The V call is TRBV11-2, the J call TRBJ2-3, with a weak D call TRBD1 (5 bases). V was shortened by 3 bases and J by 0 bases, with 7 bases between the two germline ends. Germline values: CDR1 SGHAT, CDR2 FQNNGV. The CDR3 runs 14 residues.

This chain links TRBV5-4 with TRBJ2-5, with 8 bases identical to TRBD1. This CDR3 has 13 amino acids. Germline V gene sequence: CDR1 SGHNT, CDR2 YYREEE (reference sequence). The ends lost 4 bases at V and 5 bases at J; junction bases unmatched: 4. The CDR3 region is CASSQGAAETQYF. The DNA for the CDR3 is TGTGCCAGCAGCCAGGGGGCGGCTGAGACCCAGTACTTC. Supplemented by reference TRBV5-4 and TRBJ2-5, the full variable domain reads ETGVTQSPTHLIKTRGQQVTLRCSSQSGHNTVSWYQQALGQGPQFIFQYYREEENGRGNFPPRFSGLQFPNYSSELNVNALELDDSALYLCASSQGAAETQYFGPGTRLLVL.

The chain links TRBV18 to TRBJ2-7; possibly TRBD1 for D (7 bases). V was trimmed by 5 bases and J by 9 bases, leaving 20 bases between them. The CDR3 spans 14 residues. The V gene's germline CDR1 is KGHSH and CDR2 LQKENI. The CDR3 region is CASSARDSQGGQYF. DNA of the CDR3: TGTGCCAGCTCAGCCCGGGACAGCCAGGGGGGGCAGTACTTC.

This clone was seen only once. The chain joins TRBV12-5 to TRBJ2-1, with D perhaps TRBD2 (6 bases). This CDR3 is 17 amino acids long. Trimming shortened V by 0 bases and J by 6 bases, and 18 bases separated the two germline ends. Germline V gene lookup returns CDR1 LGHNT and CDR2 FRNRAP. This chain's CDR3 is CASGLVGLVTRLNEQFF. The CDR3 DNA sequence: TGTGCTAGTGGTTTGGTAGGGCTCGTGACTAGGCTCAATGAGCAGTTCTTC.

The J gene is TRBJ2-7, the V gene TRBV2, with TRBD2 matching over 11 bases. After removal of 6 bases from V and 5 bases from J, the junction contained 9 bases not matched to a gene. There are 15 residues in the CDR3. In germline, CDR1 is SNHLY, CDR2 FYNNEI. The CDR3 loop reads CASSAISGGADEQYF. As DNA, the CDR3 is TGTGCCAGCAGCGCCATTAGCGGGGGGGCTGACGAGCAGTACTTC. Full variable domain (missing parts from reference TRBV2 and TRBJ2-7): EPEVTQTPSHQVTQMGQEVILRCVPISNHLYFYWYRQILGQKVEFLVSFYNNEISEKSEIFDDQFSVERPDGSNFTLKIRSTKLEDSAMYFCASSAISGGADEQYFGPGTRLTVT.

This chain connects TRBV3-1 (or the pseudogene TRBV3-2) to TRBJ1-1; weak D call: TRBD1 (5 bases). Germline V lookup: CDR1 LGHDT, CDR2 YNNKEL (reference sequence). There are 14 residues in the CDR3. V lost 4 bases, J lost 11 bases, and 20 bases lay in between. CDR3 in amino acids: CASSLQGEWTKAFF. The CDR3 coding sequence is TGTGCCAGCAGCCTTCAGGGTGAGTGGACGAAGGCTTTCTTT.

V gene TRBV9 combines with J gene TRBJ2-1; D perhaps matches TRBD1 (6 bases). V was trimmed by 3 bases and J by 9 bases, leaving 13 bases between them. Germline CDR1 and CDR2: SGDLS and YYNGEE. This CDR3 has 13 residues. In nucleotides, the CDR3 is TGTGCCAGCAGCGATAGCAGGGGTAGTGAGCAGTTCTTC. Amino acids: CASSDSRGSEQFF.

J is TRBJ2-7 and V is TRBV7-8, with 9 bases lining up with TRBD1. The V gene's germline CDR1 is SGHVS and CDR2 FQNEAQ. The CDR3 is 15 amino acids. Unmatched junction bases numbered 9, after V lost 5 bases and J lost 4 bases. The chain's CDR3 is CASSPIQGARYEQYF. The CDR3 coding sequence is TGTGCCAGCAGCCCTATACAGGGGGCGCGGTACGAGCAGTACTTC.

The chain is built from TRBV10-1 and TRBJ2-7; 11 bases match TRBD2. V shed 4 bases, J shed 2 bases, and the junction held 4 bases outside the gene matches. CDR1 is WNHNN and CDR2 is SYGVQD in the germline V gene (reference sequence). This CDR3 contains 15 residues. This CDR3 is CASSALAGGPYEQYF. As DNA, the CDR3 is TGCGCCAGCAGTGCTCTAGCGGGGGGACCCTACGAGCAGTACTTC.

This chain joins TRBV4-1 and TRBJ1-1, with D hard to call. Trimming left V 2 bases short and J 3 bases short, with 22 bases between. This CDR3 has 18 residues. Germline values: CDR1 MGHRA, CDR2 YSYEKL. The CDR3 DNA sequence: TGCGCCAGCAGCCAACGGGGAGGAAAGATTTTAGTGTACACTGAAGCTTTCTTT. It yields the protein CASSQRGGKILVYTEAFF.

V gene TRBV2 combines with J gene TRBJ1-4; D might be TRBD1 (6 bases). The germline V and J ends were trimmed by 6 bases and 3 bases, with 14 bases remaining between them. Germline CDR1 is SNHLY and CDR2 is FYNNEI. This CDR3 region has 15 residues. Written as DNA, the CDR3 is TGTGCCAGCAGGGTCCAGGGGTTGGCTAATGAAAAACTGTTTTTT. This codes for CASRVQGLANEKLFF.

This clone was observed a single time. This chain uses TRBV7-9 with TRBJ2-7, with a weak D call TRBD2 (7 bases). This CDR3 is 17 amino acids long. V lost 5 bases to trimming and J lost 6 bases, with 26 bases between them. From germline, CDR1 is SEHNR and CDR2 FQNEAQ (reference sequence). The CDR3 spells CASSPQTGGASSGEQYF. CDR3 bases: TGTGCCAGCAGCCCACAGACTGGGGGGGCCTCTTCGGGCGAGCAGTACTTC.